The clone carrying this TCR beta chain was observed once. No conserved phenylalanine or tryptophan ends this CDR3, so it is likely a read error. The data were obtained in a study of T cells in Graves' hyperthyroidism and ophthalmopathy. Amplification targeted TCR beta CDR3 regions from RNA transcripts. Primed by the HTBI set, a first-round RT-PCR was run on the TCR CDR3. TCRdb fed the multiplex PCR reads into MiXCR, producing one record per CDR3 protein. The repertoire holds about 640,000 distinct CDR3 sequences, with under 25% as singletons. The CDR3 is 10 amino acids. CDR1 is DFQATT, CDR2 SNEGSKA, per germline (reference sequence). Trimming shortened V by 6 bases and J by 7 bases, and 9 bases separated the two germline ends. PBMCs came from more than 9 ml fresh peripheral blood.

Material for sequencing was blood. This TCR was recovered from a man aged 25-45 years with Graves' ophthalmopathy. This chain links TRBV20-1 with TRBJ1-1; D might be TRBD1 (6 bases). The CDR3 loop is CSARTDEAFS. The CDR3 DNA sequence: TGCAGTGCCCGGACAGATGAAGCTTTCTCT.